This T cell receptor (beta chain) derives from a study of beta chain features in type 1 diabetes. Study outcomes and limitations: Across all four CD4+ subsets, people with type 1 diabetes showed modestly shorter TCRB CDR3s.

V lost 4 bases and J 0 bases, leaving 11 bases between the germline ends. There are 15 residues in the CDR3. The V gene's germline CDR1 is KGHSH and CDR2 LQKENI. As every portion of the isolated RNA was reverse transcribed, the sequencing read expressed TCRB transcripts. The method was immunoSEQ multiplex PCR; TCRdb's version includes in-frame clones alone and lacks a portion of them. Of about 710,000 clones listed, around an eighth were seen once; the top ten hold roughly 0.04%. On this clone: As yet, its antigen is unknown.

The sequenced sample was naive CD4+ T cells from blood. The chain combines TRBV18 with TRBJ2-3; weak D call: TRBD2 (5 bases). The sequence derives from a man between 18 and 35 years old with type 1 diabetes. The CDR3 DNA reads TGTGCCAGCTCACTAGTAAGCGGTAGCACAGATACGCAGTATTTT. Protein sequence: CASSLVSGSTDTQYF.